The T cell receptor beta chain described here comes from a study of shared clonotypes between healthy human individuals. Study conclusions and caveats: A reduction in generation probabilities was seen for non-shared clonotypes relative to those shared by all four donors.

Using immunoSEQ multiplex PCR, the repertoire was profiled, and TCRdb retains in-frame clones only, with some absent. The sample records approximately 2.3 million clones, over 85% being singletons. Details on this clone: What it binds is unknown.

The length of the CDR3 is 14 residues. V lost 2 bases to trimming and J lost 3 bases, with 11 bases between them. Germline V gene sequence: CDR1 SEHNR, CDR2 FQNEAQ (reference sequence). Sequencing used naive CD4+ T cells from PBMCs. Specified subset: CD45RA+ positively selected. This chain joins TRBV7-9 and TRBJ2-7; D could derive from TRBD1 or TRBD2 (6 bases each). The TCR comes from a man younger than 30 in good health. Some clones in this sample may be carry-over from other donors' samples. Written as DNA, the CDR3 is TGTGCCAGCAGCTTAAGGGGGGAGGTCTACGAGCAGTACTTC. It yields the protein CASSLRGEVYEQYF. The entire variable domain, with the rest obtained from reference TRBV7-9 and TRBJ2-7, is as follows: DTGVSQNPRHKITKRGQNVTFRCDPISEHNRLYWYRQTLGQGPEFLTYFQNEAQLEKSRLLSDRFSAERPKGSFSTLEIQRTEQGDSAMYLCASSLRGEVYEQYFGPGTRLTVT.